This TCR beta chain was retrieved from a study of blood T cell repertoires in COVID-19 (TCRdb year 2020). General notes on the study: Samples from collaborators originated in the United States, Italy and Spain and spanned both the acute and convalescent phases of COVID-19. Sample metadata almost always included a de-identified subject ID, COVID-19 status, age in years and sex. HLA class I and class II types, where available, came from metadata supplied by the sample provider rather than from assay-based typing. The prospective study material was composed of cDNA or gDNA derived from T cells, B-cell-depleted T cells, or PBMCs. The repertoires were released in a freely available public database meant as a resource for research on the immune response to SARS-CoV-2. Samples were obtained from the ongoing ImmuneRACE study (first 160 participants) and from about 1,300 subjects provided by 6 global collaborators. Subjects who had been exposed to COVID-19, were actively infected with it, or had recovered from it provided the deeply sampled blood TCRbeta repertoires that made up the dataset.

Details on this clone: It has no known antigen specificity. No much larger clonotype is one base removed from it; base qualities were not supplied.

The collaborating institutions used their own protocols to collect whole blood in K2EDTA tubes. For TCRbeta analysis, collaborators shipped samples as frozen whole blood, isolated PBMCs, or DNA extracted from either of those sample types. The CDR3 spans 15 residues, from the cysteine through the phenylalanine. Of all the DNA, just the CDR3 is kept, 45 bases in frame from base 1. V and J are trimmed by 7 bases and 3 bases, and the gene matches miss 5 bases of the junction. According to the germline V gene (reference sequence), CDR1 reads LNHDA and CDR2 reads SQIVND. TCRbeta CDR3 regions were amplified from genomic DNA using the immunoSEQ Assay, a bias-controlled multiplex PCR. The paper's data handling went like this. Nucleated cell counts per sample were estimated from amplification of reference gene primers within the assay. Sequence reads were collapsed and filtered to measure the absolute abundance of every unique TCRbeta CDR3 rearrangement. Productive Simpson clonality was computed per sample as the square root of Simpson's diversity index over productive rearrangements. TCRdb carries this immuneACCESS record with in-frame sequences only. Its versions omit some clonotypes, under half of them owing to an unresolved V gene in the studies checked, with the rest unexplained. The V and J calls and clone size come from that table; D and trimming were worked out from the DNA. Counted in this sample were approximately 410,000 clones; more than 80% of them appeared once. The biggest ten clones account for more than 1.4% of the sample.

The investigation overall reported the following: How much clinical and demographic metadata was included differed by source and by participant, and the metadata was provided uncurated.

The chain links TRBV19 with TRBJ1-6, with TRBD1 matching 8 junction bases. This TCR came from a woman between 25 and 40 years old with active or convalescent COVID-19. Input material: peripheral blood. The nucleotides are TGTGCCAGTACCCCGGGACAGGACTATAATTCACCCCTCCACTTT. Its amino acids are CASTPGQDYNSPLHF.